Listed below are T cell receptor beta chains from one sample, sequenced in a study of T-cell memory formation after mild COVID-19. TCRdb reprocessed the 5' RACE reads via MiXCR and lists one record per CDR3 protein. The sample contains hundreds of thousands of distinct CDR3 sequences, about a sixth of which appear only once. Input material: PBMCs or a T cell subset sorted from them (not recorded which). The receptors were gathered from an adult woman who had mild COVID-19 (a few samples of this study predate the infection). Cell type and time point are not known. Both conserved end residues are part of each CDR3. The D gene is left open where the match is weak. Expanded clones get a size class; other rows say once, few or many, or leave the size out.

>TRBJ2-1|TRBV5-1|TRBD1|NA
TGCGCCAGCAGCCCCGTGACAGGGTCGGGAAATGAGCAGTTCTTC
CASSPVTGSGNEQFF
>TRBJ1-2|TRBV12-3/TRBV12-4|NA|NA
TGTGCCAGCAGTTTAGATTTCTATGGCTACACCTTC
CASSLDFYGYTF
>TRBJ2-5|TRBV5-1|NA|few
TGCGCCAGCAGCTCGGACGGGGCTACCCAAGAGACCCAGTACTTC
CASSSDGATQETQYF
>TRBJ2-5|TRBV7-7|TRBD2|few
TGTGCCAGCAGCAGAGGACTAGCGGAAGAGACCCAGTACTTC
CASSRGLAEETQYF
>TRBJ2-3|TRBV24-1|NA|few
TGTGCCACCTCCTCCGTGGAGCATGGCACAGATACGCAGTATTTT
CATSSVEHGTDTQYF
>TRBJ2-1|TRBV2|TRBD2|NA
TGTGCCAGCAGGGACTTAGCGGGGGGTTCCTACAATGAGCAGTTCTTC
CASRDLAGGSYNEQFF
>TRBJ2-1|TRBV4-1|TRBD2|few
TGCGCCAGCAGCCAAGAACCACTAGCGGGGGGGCTAGGCCAAGGCAATGAGCAGTTCTTC
CASSQEPLAGGLGQGNEQFF
>TRBJ2-2|TRBV11-2|NA|NA
TGTGCCAGCAGCTTAGGTCTTAGAGACGGGGAGCTGTTTTTT
CASSLGLRDGELFF
>TRBJ2-1|TRBV7-9|TRBD2|few
TGTGCCAGCAGCTTGCCCCGACTAGCGGGAGCCCATGAGCAGTTCTTC
CASSLPRLAGAHEQFF
>TRBJ1-2|TRBV7-3|TRBD1|NA
TGTGCCAGCAGCTCACAACAGGGGCCCATGAGCGGCTACACCTTC
CASSSQQGPMSGYTF
>TRBJ2-3|TRBV20-1|NA|NA
TGCAGTGCTAGTGGGGGAGGGGGCGCGTCGTATACGCAGTATTTT
CSASGGGGASYTQYF
>TRBJ2-1|TRBV25-1|NA|many
TGTGCCAGCACTTCCTACAACTTTGAGCAGTTCTTC
CASTSYNFEQFF
>TRBJ2-7|TRBV12-3/TRBV12-4|NA|NA
TGTGCCAGCAGTCTCGGACTCCGCTACGAGCAGTACTTC
CASSLGLRYEQYF
>TRBJ2-1|TRBV11-2|NA|few
TGTGCCAGCAGCCCCTCCTTGGGGTCGGACAATGAGCAGTTCTTC
CASSPSLGSDNEQFF
>TRBJ2-2|TRBV3-1|NA|NA
TGTGCCAGCACCACCCCCCCCGGGGAGCTGTTTTTT
CASTTPPGELFF
>TRBJ2-7|TRBV29-1|NA|NA
TGCAGCGTTGAGAGGGACTCCCGGCTCGCCTACGAGCAGTACTTC
CSVERDSRLAYEQYF
>TRBJ2-7|TRBV19|TRBD2|few
TGTGCCAGTAGTATTGGTAGCGGGCCGATCTACGAGCAGTACTTC
CASSIGSGPIYEQYF
>TRBJ2-1|TRBV6-5|TRBD1|few
TGTGCCAGCAAGGACAGGGGCAATGAGCAGTTCTTC
CASKDRGNEQFF
>TRBJ2-2|TRBV6-2/TRBV6-3|TRBD2|few
TGTGCCAGCAGTCGCCTCCTCACCCGACTAGCGGGGAACACCGGGGAGCTGTTTTTT
CASSRLLTRLAGNTGELFF
>TRBJ1-5|TRBV5-5|NA|NA
TGTGCCAGCAGCCTCGTGAGATGGGGTAGCAATCAGCCCCAGCATTTT
CASSLVRWGSNQPQHF
>TRBJ2-1|TRBV11-2|NA|few
TGTGCCAGCACTCGACTCCGGGGGTACAATGAGCAGTTCTTC
CASTRLRGYNEQFF
>TRBJ2-1|TRBV30|NA|many
TGTGCCTGGACCCCCAGCGCCAGTGGTGAGCAGTTCTTC
CAWTPSASGEQFF
>TRBJ2-2|TRBV6-2/TRBV6-3|TRBD1|NA
TGTGCCAGCAGTTCCCTACAGGGGACGGTCCTTGGAAGAACCGGGGAGCTGTTTTTT
CASSSLQGTVLGRTGELFF
>TRBJ2-2|TRBV11-3|NA|many
TGTGCCACGCGGTCTTTGAACACCGGGGAGCTGTTTTTT
CATRSLNTGELFF
>TRBJ2-7|TRBV6-1|TRBD1|NA
TGTGCCAGCAGTGATTGGACAGGCAGGAACGAGCAGTACTTC
CASSDWTGRNEQYF
>TRBJ1-6|TRBV7-2|TRBD1|NA
TGTGCCAGCAGCTCCGACAGGGTTAATTCACCCCTCCACTTT
CASSSDRVNSPLHF
>TRBJ2-1|TRBV7-2|TRBD2|NA
TGTGCCAGCAGCCGAGGACTAGCGGCGTCCCGGTTCTTC
CASSRGLAASRFF
>TRBJ2-7|TRBV20-1|NA|NA
TGCAGTGCTAGAGATATGAGAGGACAGAGCTCCTACGAGCAGTACTTC
CSARDMRGQSSYEQYF
>TRBJ2-1|TRBV5-1|TRBD1|few
TGCGCCAGCAGCTCGGACAGGGGGCCCAGTAATGAGCAGTTCTTC
CASSSDRGPSNEQFF
>TRBJ1-3|TRBV7-2|NA|few
TGTGCCAGCAGCTTAATGTCCAGGATGATCACCGGAAACACCATATATTTT
CASSLMSRMITGNTIYF
>TRBJ2-3|TRBV15|NA|few
TGTGCCACCAGCAGAGATCCCCCGGGCACGCAGTATTTT
CATSRDPPGTQYF
>TRBJ2-3|TRBV6-5|NA|few
TGTGCCAGCACCAAAAACCGGGGGTCAGATACGCAGTATTTT
CASTKNRGSDTQYF
>TRBJ2-3|TRBV12-3/TRBV12-4|TRBD2|NA
TGTGCCAGCAGTTTAGGGGTTCGGCGGGAGGGCATTTGGGGCACAGATACGCAGTATTTT
CASSLGVRREGIWGTDTQYF
>TRBJ2-1|TRBV5-1|TRBD2|many
TGTGCCAGCAGCTCCGGGACTAGCGGTTACAATGAGCAGTTCTTC
CASSSGTSGYNEQFF
>TRBJ2-7|TRBV20-1|NA|few
TGCAGTGCTAGAGATACGAGCGAATCCTACGAGCAGTACTTC
CSARDTSESYEQYF
>TRBJ2-1|TRBV29-1|NA|NA
TGCAGCGTTGAAGATCCGGGGTCCTACAATGAGCAGTTCTTC
CSVEDPGSYNEQFF
>TRBJ2-3|TRBV19|NA|NA
TGTGCCAGTAGTGGAGGGTCTGCGCAGTATTTT
CASSGGSAQYF
>TRBJ2-3|TRBV7-9|NA|many
TGTGCCAGCAGCTTACTTACCGCAGATACGCAGTATTTT
CASSLLTADTQYF
>TRBJ1-5|TRBV6-5|NA|NA
TGTGCCAGCAGTCCCATGGCAGGGGAGGGTCAGCCCCAGCATTTT
CASSPMAGEGQPQHF
>TRBJ2-1|TRBV14|TRBD2|NA
TGTGCCAGCAGCCACTCGCCGGGACTAGCGGGAGGGGATGAGCAGTTCTTC
CASSHSPGLAGGDEQFF
>TRBJ2-1|TRBV12-3/TRBV12-4|TRBD1|NA
TGTGCCAGCAGGCCCGGGACAGGTTACAATGAGCAGTTCTTC
CASRPGTGYNEQFF
>TRBJ2-1|TRBV20-1|TRBD2|NA
TGCAGTGCTCGTGGACTAGCGGGAGTCGTAAATGAGCAGTTCTTC
CSARGLAGVVNEQFF
>TRBJ2-7|TRBV5-1|TRBD2|NA
TGCGCCAGCAGCTTGGGGTTAGCGGGGGGGTCCGACTGGTTTGCCTACGAGCAGTACTTC
CASSLGLAGGSDWFAYEQYF